The entry that follows covers one TCR beta chain sequence. What it binds is not known. The data were taken from a study of blood T cells in healthy people across ages. Overall study findings and caveats: TCR beta diversity was tightly associated with the proportion of naive T cells.

The study recruited healthy Caucasian donors from Russia who were aged about 6 to 90. Through a sample-barcoded 5' primer and a J-beta primer mix, a second PCR was run for about 6 to 11 cycles. A single record per CDR3 protein comes from TCRdb applying MiXCR to the 5' RACE reads. The sample shows over 1.5 million distinct CDR3 sequences, about 50% of them seen only once. The CDR3 length is 14 residues. Germline CDR1 reads MGHRA; CDR2 reads YSYEKL. Trimming removed 5 bases from V and 5 bases from J, with 10 bases in between. The gene calls are TRBV4-1 and TRBJ1-6; D gene ambiguous. The receptor was derived from a woman aged 40-49 years in good health. Sequencing was performed on blood. The CDR3 nucleotides read TGCGCCAGCAGCAGGCTCGGGGATAATTCACCCCTCCACTTT. Amino acids: CASSRLGDNSPLHF.